Below, 24 T cell receptor beta chains from the same sample are listed, as sequenced in a study of blood T cells in healthy people across ages. Through a sample-barcoded 5' primer and a J-beta primer mix, a second PCR was run for roughly 6 to 12 cycles. From the 5' RACE reads, TCRdb called clonotypes with MiXCR, one entry per CDR3 protein. The sample shows 1 million to 1.2 million distinct CDR3 sequences, more than 30% of them seen only once. The material sequenced was blood. These receptors came from a man between 18 and 35 years old in good health.

This clonotype was found a few times. This rearrangement joins TRBV29-1 to TRBJ2-2, with TRBD1 matching over 8 bases. The germline V gene encodes CDR1 SQVTM and CDR2 ANQGSEA. V lost 6 bases, J lost 2 bases, and 5 bases stayed unmatched. The CDR3 covers 14 residues. The CDR3 loop reads CSVADRVNTGELFF. The CDR3, as DNA: TGCAGCGTCGCGGACAGGGTAAACACCGGGGAGCTGTTTTTT.

The chain couples TRBV5-1 to TRBJ2-3; D perhaps matches TRBD2 (6 bases). The V gene lost 1 base and the J gene lost 5 bases, with 20 bases spanning the gap. The germline V gene has CDR1 SGHRS and CDR2 YFSETQ. This CDR3 is 17 amino acids long. The chain's CDR3 is CASSLRAGFGLRDTQYF. DNA of the CDR3: TGCGCCAGCAGCTTGCGGGCGGGATTCGGGCTAAGAGATACGCAGTATTTT.

This clonotype came up many times. This sequence joins TRBV20-1 and TRBJ2-1; TRBD2 might be the D (6 bases). V lost 6 bases, J lost 4 bases, and 19 bases lay in between. Germline V CDR1 and CDR2: DFQATT, SNEGSKA (reference sequence). This CDR3 spans 15 amino acids. The CDR3 DNA is TGCAGTGCCGTCGTGTCGGGGGACGAGTACAATGAGCAGTTCTTC. It is translated as CSAVVSGDEYNEQFF.

Here the CDR3 reads CASSLAQWDTQYF. In nucleotides, the CDR3 is TGTGCCAGCAGCTTAGCTCAGTGGGATACGCAGTATTTT. The rearrangement joins TRBV7-9 to TRBJ2-3; D is unclear. V was shortened by 0 bases and J by 6 bases, with 7 bases between the two germline ends. CDR1 SEHNR and CDR2 FQNEAQ come from the germline V gene (reference sequence). The CDR3 sequence is 13 residues long. Variable domain in full (rest from reference TRBV7-9 and TRBJ2-3): DTGVSQNPRHKITKRGQNVTFRCDPISEHNRLYWYRQTLGQGPEFLTYFQNEAQLEKSRLLSDRFSAERPKGSFSTLEIQRTEQGDSAMYLCASSLAQWDTQYFGPGTRLTVL.

This clonotype appeared a few times. The V and J genes are TRBV29-1 and TRBJ2-2, with TRBD1 identical over 7 bases. CDR3 size: 15 residues. V lost 5 bases to trimming and J lost 1 base; unmatched junction nucleotides: 7. Germline V lookup: CDR1 SQVTM, CDR2 ANQGSEA. The CDR3 spells CSVSRTGLNTGELFF. CDR3 nucleotide sequence: TGCAGCGTTAGTCGGACAGGTCTGAACACCGGGGAGCTGTTTTTT.

V usage is TRBV7-9 and J usage is TRBJ2-1; D uncertain. Trimming removed 8 bases at V and 5 bases at J, with 10 bases between. CDR3 length: 12 residues. Germline-derived CDR1 and CDR2 are SEHNR and FQNEAQ (reference sequence). The CDR3 region is CASAHGDNEQFF. In DNA form, the CDR3 reads TGTGCCAGCGCTCACGGTGACAATGAGCAGTTCTTC.

The rearrangement joins TRBV9 to TRBJ2-1; a weak D match, TRBD2 (5 bases). The last part of the DNA fits TRBJ2-7 better; the J call may be wrong. CDR3 length: 14 residues. CDR1 and CDR2 from the germline V gene are SGDLS and YYNGEE. DNA of the CDR3: TGTGCCAGCAGCGTGGACTCGACCAACAATGAGCAGTACTTC. This gives the protein CASSVDSTNNEQYF.

The V and J genes are TRBV5-1 and TRBJ1-2; a possible D gene is TRBD1 (5 bases). There are 12 residues in the CDR3. Germline V gene sequence: CDR1 SGHRS, CDR2 YFSETQ. Deletions cut 4 bases from V and 8 bases from J, with 12 bases between. The CDR3 here is CASSAPGNGYTF. The CDR3, as DNA: TGCGCCAGCAGCGCCCCAGGGAACGGCTACACCTTC. Based on the CDR3 plus reference TRBV5-1 and TRBJ1-2, the full variable domain is KAGVTQTPRYLIKTRGQQVTLSCSPISGHRSVSWYQQTPGQGLQFLFEYFSETQRNKGNFPGRFSGRQFSNSRSEMNVSTLELGDSALYLCASSAPGNGYTFGSGTRLTVV.

V usage is TRBV4-1 and J usage is TRBJ1-6; possible D gene TRBD1, 5 bases. V was clipped by 7 bases and J by 7 bases, with 14 bases between them. CDR1 is MGHRA and CDR2 is YSYEKL in the germline V gene. The CDR3 spans 14 residues. The CDR3 protein is CASTDRQGNSPLHF. CDR3 in DNA: TGCGCCAGCACTGACCGGCAGGGAAATTCACCCCTCCACTTT.

Only a few counts were recorded for this clonotype. The chain employs TRBV20-1 and TRBJ2-4; D not certain. The ends were cut back, 1 base at V and 4 bases at J, with 8 bases in the middle. CDR3 size: 13 residues. Germline V CDR1 and CDR2: DFQATT, SNEGSKA (reference sequence). CDR3 sequence: CSARVGVKNIQYF. CDR3 nucleotide sequence: TGCAGTGCTAGAGTTGGGGTTAAAAACATTCAGTACTTC.

In its sample, this clonotype was seen a few times. The chain joins TRBV2 to TRBJ1-1, with 7 bases identical to TRBD1. The CDR3 totals 14 residues. V lost 7 bases to trimming and J lost 0 bases; unmatched junction nucleotides: 5. The V gene's germline CDR1 is SNHLY and CDR2 FYNNEI. The CDR3: CASTGGHLNTEAFF. CDR3 nucleotide sequence: TGTGCCAGCACAGGGGGACACCTGAACACTGAAGCTTTCTTT.

This clonotype was detected only once. Sequence at one end of the junction differs from germline and may be a read error. This sequence joins TRBV5-6 and TRBJ2-7, with a possible D match to TRBD2 (6 bases). The germline V gene encodes CDR1 SGHDT and CDR2 YYEEEE. This CDR3 has 12 residues. This chain's CDR3 is CASSEGLYEQNF. The CDR3 DNA sequence: TGTGCCAGCAGCGAGGGACTCTACGAGCAGAACTTC.

This chain uses TRBV6-2 or TRBV6-3 with TRBJ1-1; D gene uncertain. Germline V gene sequence: CDR1 MNHEY, CDR2 SVGEGT. The V gene lost 2 bases and the J gene lost 6 bases, with 7 bases spanning the gap. CDR3 size: 12 residues. CDR3 sequence: CASSYGFSEAFF. The DNA for the CDR3 is TGTGCCAGCAGTTACGGTTTTTCTGAAGCTTTCTTT.

This clonotype was found a few times. The chain employs TRBV15 and TRBJ2-3, with D possibly TRBD1 on 5 matching bases. CDR3 length equals 16 residues. From germline, CDR1 is LNHNV and CDR2 YYDKDF (reference sequence). V lost 0 bases to trimming and J lost 1 base, with 11 bases between them. The DNA for the CDR3 is TGTGCCACCAGCAGAGATGTAGGGGCAGGCACAGATACGCAGTATTTT. This translates into CATSRDVGAGTDTQYF.

This clonotype was found a few times. This rearrangement joins TRBV13 to TRBJ2-1; TRBD2 might be the D (5 bases). Germline V CDR1 and CDR2: PRHDT, FYEKMQ (reference sequence). Trimming removed 1 base from V and 6 bases from J, with 16 bases in between. The CDR3 totals 16 residues. Written as DNA, the CDR3 is TGTGCCAGCAGCTTAGTGATGAGGGTGGGTCGCAATGAGCAGTTCTTC. Protein sequence: CASSLVMRVGRNEQFF.

In this sample, this clonotype turned up once. V is TRBV21-1 and J is TRBJ1-1; the table's D gene call, TRBD1, was not cross checked with the DNA. TRBV21-1 is a pseudogene locus. This CDR3 is 15 amino acids long. For the CDR3, the DNA is TGTGCCAGCAGCTCCCGCCCCAAGGGGCACACTGAAGCTTTCTTT. Translation gives CASSSRPKGHTEAFF.

The chain uses TRBV27 and TRBJ2-1; no clear D. The CDR3 contains 15 residues. Germline CDR1 and CDR2: MNHEY and SMNVEV (reference sequence). The ends were cut back, 5 bases at V and 1 base at J, with 12 bases in the middle. CDR3 DNA: TGTGCCAGCAGTCTAGATGACGGATCCTACAATGAGCAGTTCTTC. It specifies CASSLDDGSYNEQFF.

This clonotype appeared a few times. This chain connects TRBV4-1 to TRBJ2-3; perhaps D is TRBD1 or TRBD2 (5 bases each). V lost 4 bases and J lost 2, with 19 bases in between. Per the germline V gene, CDR1 is MGHRA and CDR2 is YSYEKL. The CDR3 loop spans 17 amino acids. The chain's CDR3 is CASSPSKLTGLTDTQYF. In nucleotides, the CDR3 is TGCGCCAGCAGCCCCTCTAAACTGACGGGGCTCACAGATACGCAGTATTTT.

In regard to this clonotype: At one of its ends the junction is not consistent with the germline gene, which may arise from a read error. This chain joins TRBV4-1 and TRBJ1-5; 7 bases agree with TRBD1. This CDR3 has 18 amino acids. The germline V gene encodes CDR1 MGHRA and CDR2 YSYEKL. The CDR3 protein is CASNQRMGRDSTNQPQHF. CDR3 DNA sequence: TGCGCCAGCAACCAACGAATGGGCCGGGACAGTACAAATCAGCCCCAGCATTTT.

The chain is built from TRBV6-1 and TRBJ2-3; 7 bases match TRBD1. The CDR3 is made up of 16 amino acids. The germline V gene encodes CDR1 MNHNS and CDR2 SASEGT. J gave up 4 bases and V 0 bases, and 7 bases lay outside the gene matches. CDR3 nucleotide sequence: TGTGCCAGCAGTGAAGCGCTTGGGACAGTCCCAGATACGCAGTATTTT. Protein sequence: CASSEALGTVPDTQYF.

In this sample, this clonotype turned up a few times. The chain recombines TRBV6-1 with TRBJ1-2, with D maybe TRBD1 (5 bases). Germline V CDR1 and CDR2: MNHNS, SASEGT. Trimming took 0 bases from V and 2 from J, leaving 13 bases between them. The CDR3 totals 16 residues. DNA of the CDR3: TGTGCCAGCAGTGAAGCTGCCTGGGGACTGAACTATGGCTACACCTTC. This gives the protein CASSEAAWGLNYGYTF.

The chain carries TRBV20-1 and TRBJ2-1; 7 bases fit TRBD2. The CDR3 length is 16 residues. Germline loops: CDR1 DFQATT, CDR2 SNEGSKA (reference sequence). Trimming took 3 bases from V and 4 from J; bases not matched to a gene: 12. As DNA, the CDR3 is TGCAGTGCTAGCCGGCAGCCTAGACTAGCTTACAATGAGCAGTTCTTC. It translates to CSASRQPRLAYNEQFF.

The CDR3 bases are TGCGGGGTGGAGGTTTTGGACACTGAAGCTTTCTTT. It specifies CGVEVLDTEAFF. The chain employs TRBV29-1 and TRBJ1-1; no firm D call. CDR1 is SQVTM and CDR2 is ANQGSEA in the germline V gene. The CDR3 extends over 12 amino acids. The complete variable domain, with remaining parts taken from reference TRBV29-1 and TRBJ1-1, reads SAVISQKPSRDICQRGTSLTIQCQVDSQVTMMFWYRQQPGQSLTLIATANQGSEATYESGFVIDKFPISRPNLTFSTLTVSNMSPEDSSIYLCGVEVLDTEAFFGQGTRLTVV.

CDR3 in amino acids: CASSPGSGDGSYEQYF. The CDR3 coding sequence is TGCGCCAGCAGCCCCGGCAGTGGGGACGGATCCTACGAGCAGTACTTC. J is TRBJ2-5 and V is TRBV5-1; either TRBD1 or TRBD2 may supply D (5 bases each). The J call could be wrong; TRBJ2-7 is a better fit for the DNA end. CDR1 and CDR2 from the germline V gene are SGHRS and YFSETQ. The CDR3 is 16 amino acids.